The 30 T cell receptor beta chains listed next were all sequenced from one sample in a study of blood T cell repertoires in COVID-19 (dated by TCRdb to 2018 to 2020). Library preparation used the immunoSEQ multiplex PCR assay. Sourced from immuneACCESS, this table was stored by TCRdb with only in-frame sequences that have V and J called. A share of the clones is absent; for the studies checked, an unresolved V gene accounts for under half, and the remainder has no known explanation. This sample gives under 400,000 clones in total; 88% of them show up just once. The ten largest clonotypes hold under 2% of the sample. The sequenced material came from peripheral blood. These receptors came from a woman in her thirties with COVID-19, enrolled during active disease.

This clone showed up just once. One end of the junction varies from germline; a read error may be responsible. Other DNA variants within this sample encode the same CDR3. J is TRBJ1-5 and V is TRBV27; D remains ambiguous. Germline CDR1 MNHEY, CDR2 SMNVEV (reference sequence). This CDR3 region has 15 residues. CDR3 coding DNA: TGCGCCAGCAGTTTATCCTCCAGGTTCAATCAGCCCCAGCATTTT. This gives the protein CASSLSSRFNQPQHF.

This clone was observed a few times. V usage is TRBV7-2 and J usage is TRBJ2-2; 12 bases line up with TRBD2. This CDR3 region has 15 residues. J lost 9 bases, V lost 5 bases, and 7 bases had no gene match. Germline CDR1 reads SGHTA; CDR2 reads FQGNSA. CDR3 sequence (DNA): TGTGCCAGCAGCCCGGGACTAGCGGGCCCCCGGGAGCTGTTTTTT. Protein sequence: CASSPGLAGPRELFF.

In nucleotides, the CDR3 is TGTGCCAGCAGACCCGCCTTTCGGGGGGCAAGGGATGGCTACACCTTC. Translated, it gives CASRPAFRGARDGYTF. The chain employs TRBV3-1 (or the pseudogene TRBV3-2) and TRBJ1-2; a weak D match, TRBD1 (6 bases). The CDR3 runs to 16 residues. V gave up 6 bases and J gave up 6 bases, with 23 bases separating them. CDR1 is LGHDT and CDR2 is YNNKEL in the germline V gene (reference sequence).

CDR3 sequence: CASSENRNQPQHF. The CDR3 DNA reads as TGCGCCAGCAGCGAAAACAGGAATCAGCCCCAGCATTTT. The chain uses TRBV5-1 and TRBJ1-5, with D tentatively TRBD1 (5 bases). CDR3 length: 13 residues. Germline values: CDR1 SGHRS, CDR2 YFSETQ. The V end was cut by 4 bases, the J end by 4 bases, with 9 bases between.

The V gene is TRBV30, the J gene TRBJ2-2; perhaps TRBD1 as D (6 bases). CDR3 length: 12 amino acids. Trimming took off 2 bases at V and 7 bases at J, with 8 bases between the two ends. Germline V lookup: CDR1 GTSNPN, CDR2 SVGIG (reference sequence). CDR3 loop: CAWSPDSGELFF. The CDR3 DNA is TGTGCCTGGAGTCCGGACAGCGGGGAGCTGTTTTTT.

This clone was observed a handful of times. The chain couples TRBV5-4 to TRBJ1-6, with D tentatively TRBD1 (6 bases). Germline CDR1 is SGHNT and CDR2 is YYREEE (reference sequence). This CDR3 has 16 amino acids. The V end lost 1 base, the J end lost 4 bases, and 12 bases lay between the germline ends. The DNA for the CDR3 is TGTGCCAGCAGCTTGTTGGGGGCCGGATATAATTCACCCCTCCACTTT. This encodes CASSLLGAGYNSPLHF.

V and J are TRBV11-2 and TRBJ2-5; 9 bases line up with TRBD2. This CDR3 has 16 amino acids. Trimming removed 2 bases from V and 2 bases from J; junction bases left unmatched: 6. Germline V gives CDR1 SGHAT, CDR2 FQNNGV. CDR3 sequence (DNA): TGTGCCAGCAGCTTAACTGGGAGCGGGGGGCAAGAGACCCAGTACTTC. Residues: CASSLTGSGGQETQYF. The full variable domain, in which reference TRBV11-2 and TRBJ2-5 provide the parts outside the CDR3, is EAGVAQSPRYKIIEKRQSVAFWCNPISGHATLYWYQQILGQGPKLLIQFQNNGVVDDSQLPKDRFSAERLKGVDSTLKIQPAKLEDSAVYLCASSLTGSGGQETQYFGPGTRLLVL.

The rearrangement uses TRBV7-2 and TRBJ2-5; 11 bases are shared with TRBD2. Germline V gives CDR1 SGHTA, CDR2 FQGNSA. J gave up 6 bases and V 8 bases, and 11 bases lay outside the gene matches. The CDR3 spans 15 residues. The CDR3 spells CASGISGGATKTQYF. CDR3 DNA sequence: TGTGCCAGCGGTATTAGCGGGGGGGCCACTAAGACCCAGTACTTC.

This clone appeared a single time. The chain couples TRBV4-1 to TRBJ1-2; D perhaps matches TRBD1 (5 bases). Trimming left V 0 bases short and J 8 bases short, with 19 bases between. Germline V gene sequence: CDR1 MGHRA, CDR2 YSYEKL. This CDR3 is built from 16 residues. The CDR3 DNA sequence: TGCGCCAGCAGCCAAGAGTATTATCAGGGTCAATCGGGCTACACCTTC. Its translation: CASSQEYYQGQSGYTF.

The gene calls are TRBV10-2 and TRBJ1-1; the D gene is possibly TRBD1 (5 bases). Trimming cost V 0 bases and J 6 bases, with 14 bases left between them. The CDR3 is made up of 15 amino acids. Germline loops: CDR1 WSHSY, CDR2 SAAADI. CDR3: CASSESKGIGAEAFF. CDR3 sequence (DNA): TGCGCCAGCAGTGAGTCAAAGGGAATAGGGGCTGAAGCTTTCTTT.

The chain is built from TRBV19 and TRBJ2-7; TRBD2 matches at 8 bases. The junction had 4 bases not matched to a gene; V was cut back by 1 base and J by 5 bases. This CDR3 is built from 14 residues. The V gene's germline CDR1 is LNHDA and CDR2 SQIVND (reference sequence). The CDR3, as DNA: TGTGCCAGTAGTATAGCGGGGGGGCTGGACGAGCAGTACTTC. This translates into CASSIAGGLDEQYF.

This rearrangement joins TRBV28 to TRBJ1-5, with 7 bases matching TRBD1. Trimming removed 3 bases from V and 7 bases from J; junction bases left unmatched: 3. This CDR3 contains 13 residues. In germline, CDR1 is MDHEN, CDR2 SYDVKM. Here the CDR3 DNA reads TGTGCCAGCAGTTTGGACAGGAGGCAGCCCCAGCATTTT. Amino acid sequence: CASSLDRRQPQHF.

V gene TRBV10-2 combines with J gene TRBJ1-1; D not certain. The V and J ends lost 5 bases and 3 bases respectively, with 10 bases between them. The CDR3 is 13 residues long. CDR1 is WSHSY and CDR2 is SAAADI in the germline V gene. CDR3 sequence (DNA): TGCGCCAGCAGTCTTTCACCGGACACTGAAGCTTTCTTT. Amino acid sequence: CASSLSPDTEAFF.

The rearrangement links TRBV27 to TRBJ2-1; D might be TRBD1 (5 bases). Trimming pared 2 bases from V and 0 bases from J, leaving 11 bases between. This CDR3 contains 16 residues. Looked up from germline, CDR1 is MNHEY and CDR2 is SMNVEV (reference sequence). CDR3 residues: CASSLSGHFSYNEQFF. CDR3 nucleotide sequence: TGTGCCAGCAGTTTAAGTGGACACTTCTCCTACAATGAGCAGTTCTTC.

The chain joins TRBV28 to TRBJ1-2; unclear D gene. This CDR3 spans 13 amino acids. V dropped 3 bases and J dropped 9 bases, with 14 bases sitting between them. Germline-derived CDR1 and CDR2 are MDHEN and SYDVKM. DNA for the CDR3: TGTGCCAGCAGTTTTGTGCCGACGGGGAGCTACACCTTC. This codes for CASSFVPTGSYTF.

CDR3: CASSSRDSNTEAFF. The CDR3 DNA reads TGTGCCAGCAGCAGCCGGGACAGCAACACTGAAGCTTTCTTT. The V gene is TRBV5-6, the J gene TRBJ1-1, with 7 bases matching TRBD1. The junction had 5 bases not matched to a gene; V was cut back by 4 bases and J by 2 bases. Germline V lookup: CDR1 SGHDT, CDR2 YYEEEE. This CDR3 is 14 amino acids long.

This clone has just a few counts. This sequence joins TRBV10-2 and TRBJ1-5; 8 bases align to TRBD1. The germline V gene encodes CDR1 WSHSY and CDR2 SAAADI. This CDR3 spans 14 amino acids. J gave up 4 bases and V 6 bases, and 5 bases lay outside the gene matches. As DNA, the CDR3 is TGCGCCAGCAGAGAGGGACAGGTAAATCAGCCCCAGCATTTT. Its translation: CASREGQVNQPQHF.

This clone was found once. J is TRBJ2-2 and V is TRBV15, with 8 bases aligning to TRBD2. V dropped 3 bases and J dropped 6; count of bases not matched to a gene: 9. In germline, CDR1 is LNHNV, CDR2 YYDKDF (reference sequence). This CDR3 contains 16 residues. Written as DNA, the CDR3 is TGTGCCACCAGCAGCTATACGGGGGGGCCCCCCGGGGAGCTGTTTTTT. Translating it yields CATSSYTGGPPGELFF.

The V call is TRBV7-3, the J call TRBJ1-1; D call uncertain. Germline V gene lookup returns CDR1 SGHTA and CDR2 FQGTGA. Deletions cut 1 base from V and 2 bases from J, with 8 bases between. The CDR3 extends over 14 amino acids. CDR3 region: CASSLNGANTEAFF. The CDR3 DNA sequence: TGTGCCAGCAGCTTAAACGGAGCCAACACTGAAGCTTTCTTT.

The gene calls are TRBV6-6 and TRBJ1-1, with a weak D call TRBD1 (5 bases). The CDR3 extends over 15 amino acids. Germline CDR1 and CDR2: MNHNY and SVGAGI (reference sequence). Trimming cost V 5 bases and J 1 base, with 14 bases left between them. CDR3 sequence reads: CASSRPPGSNTEAFF. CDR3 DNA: TGTGCCAGCAGTCGGCCGCCAGGGTCGAACACTGAAGCTTTCTTT.

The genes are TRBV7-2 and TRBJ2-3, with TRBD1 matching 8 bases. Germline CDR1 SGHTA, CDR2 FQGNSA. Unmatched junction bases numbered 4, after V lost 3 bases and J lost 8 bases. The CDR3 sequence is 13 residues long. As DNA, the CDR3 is TGTGCCAGCAGCTTCGGACAGGGTGGTACGCAGTATTTT. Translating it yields CASSFGQGGTQYF.

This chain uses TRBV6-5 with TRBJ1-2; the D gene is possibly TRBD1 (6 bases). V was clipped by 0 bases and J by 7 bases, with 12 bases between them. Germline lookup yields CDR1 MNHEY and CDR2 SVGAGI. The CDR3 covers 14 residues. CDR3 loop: CASSYSGAGGGYTF. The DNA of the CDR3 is TGTGCCAGCAGTTACTCGGGGGCAGGTGGTGGCTACACCTTC.

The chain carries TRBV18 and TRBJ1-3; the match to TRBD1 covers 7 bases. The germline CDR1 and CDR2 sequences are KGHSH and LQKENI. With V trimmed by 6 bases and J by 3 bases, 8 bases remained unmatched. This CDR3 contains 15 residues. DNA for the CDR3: TGTGCCAGCTCCCGGACAGGAGTAATTGGAAACACCATATATTTT. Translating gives CASSRTGVIGNTIYF.

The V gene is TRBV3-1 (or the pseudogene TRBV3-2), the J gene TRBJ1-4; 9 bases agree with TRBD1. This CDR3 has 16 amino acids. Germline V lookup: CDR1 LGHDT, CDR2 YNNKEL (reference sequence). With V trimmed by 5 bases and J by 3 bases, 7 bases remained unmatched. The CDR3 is CASSRRTGASNEKLFF. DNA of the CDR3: TGTGCCAGCAGCAGACGGACAGGGGCTTCTAATGAAAAACTGTTTTTT.

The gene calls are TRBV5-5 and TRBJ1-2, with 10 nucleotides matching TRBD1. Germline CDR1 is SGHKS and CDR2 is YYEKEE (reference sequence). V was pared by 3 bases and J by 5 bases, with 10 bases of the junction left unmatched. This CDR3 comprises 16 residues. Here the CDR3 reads CASSSQLTGGGYGYTF. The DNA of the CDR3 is TGTGCCAGCAGCTCCCAACTGACAGGGGGCGGGTATGGCTACACCTTC.

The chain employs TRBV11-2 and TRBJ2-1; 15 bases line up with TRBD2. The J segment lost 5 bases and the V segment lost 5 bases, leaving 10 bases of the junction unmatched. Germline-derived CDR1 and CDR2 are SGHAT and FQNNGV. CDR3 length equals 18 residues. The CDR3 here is CASSIGGLAGGFHNEQFF. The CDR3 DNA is TGTGCCAGCAGCATAGGGGGACTAGCGGGGGGATTCCACAATGAGCAGTTCTTC.

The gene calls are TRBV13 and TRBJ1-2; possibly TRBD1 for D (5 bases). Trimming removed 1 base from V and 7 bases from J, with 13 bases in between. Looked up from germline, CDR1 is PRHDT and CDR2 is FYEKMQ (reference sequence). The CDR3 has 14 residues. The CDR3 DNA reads TGTGCCAGCAGCTTAGTTTGGGAAGGGGTTGGCTACACCTTC. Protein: CASSLVWEGVGYTF.

The DNA of the CDR3 is TGTGCCAGCAGTGAATTGGTGGGGGGGCTAACAGATACGCAGTATTTT. It specifies CASSELVGGLTDTQYF. This sequence joins TRBV6-1 and TRBJ2-3, with a possible D match to TRBD2 (7 bases). CDR3 length: 16 residues. CDR1 is MNHNS, CDR2 SASEGT, per germline. Trimming shortened V by 2 bases and J by 3 bases, and 15 bases separated the two germline ends.

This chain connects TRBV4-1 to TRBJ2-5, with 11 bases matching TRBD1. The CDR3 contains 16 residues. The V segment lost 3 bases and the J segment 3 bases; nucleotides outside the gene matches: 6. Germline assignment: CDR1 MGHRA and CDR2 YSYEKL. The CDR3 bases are TGCGCCAGCAGCCATCGACTGGGACAGGGGGAAGAGACCCAGTACTTC. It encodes CASSHRLGQGEETQYF.

The DNA for the CDR3 is TGCAGCGTTTTCAACCGACTAGCGGGGGCCGCTTATACGCAGTATTTT. Its translation: CSVFNRLAGAAYTQYF. V and J are TRBV29-1 and TRBJ2-3; 12 nucleotides agree with TRBD2. The CDR3 totals 16 residues. The trim removed 5 bases at V and 7 bases at J, leaving 13 bases unmatched. Germline V lookup: CDR1 SQVTM, CDR2 ANQGSEA.